Following are 25 T cell receptor beta chains from one sample sequenced in a study of radiotherapy plus CTLA-4 blockade in lung cancer. Profiled with immunoSEQ multiplex PCR; TCRdb holds only in-frame clones, not every one. The sample lists roughly 120,000 clones; approximately 80% were seen once. The sample here was peripheral blood, taken from a patient treated with radiotherapy plus ipilimumab. These receptors all stem from a human donor with non-small cell lung cancer who had a partial response to radiotherapy plus ipilimumab.

This sequence joins TRBV21-1 and TRBJ1-2; the table assigns TRBD1, which was not confirmed against the DNA. TRBV21-1 is a documented pseudogene. The CDR3 is 13 residues long. As DNA, the CDR3 is TGTGCCAGCAGGCTCGGGACAGCCTATGGCTACACCTTC. Translating it yields CASRLGTAYGYTF.

V and J are TRBV11-2 and TRBJ2-5, with 7 bases aligning to TRBD2. Germline V lookup: CDR1 SGHAT, CDR2 FQNNGV. The CDR3 is 13 amino acids. V was pared by 5 bases and J by 5 bases, with 5 bases of the junction left unmatched. CDR3 nucleotides: TGTGCCAGCAGCCCCCGGGGGGAGGAGACCCAGTACTTC. Protein product: CASSPRGEETQYF.

The chain couples TRBV11-2 to TRBJ2-3; the match to TRBD2 covers 9 bases. The length of the CDR3 is 15 residues. The trim removed 5 bases at V and 5 bases at J, leaving 8 bases unmatched. The V gene's germline CDR1 is SGHAT and CDR2 FQNNGV. In nucleotides, the CDR3 is TGTGCCAGCAGCCCCTTTGCGGGAGGGGTAGATACGCAGTATTTT. Its translation: CASSPFAGGVDTQYF. Together with reference TRBV11-2 and TRBJ2-3, the CDR3 gives the full variable domain: EAGVAQSPRYKIIEKRQSVAFWCNPISGHATLYWYQQILGQGPKLLIQFQNNGVVDDSQLPKDRFSAERLKGVDSTLKIQPAKLEDSAVYLCASSPFAGGVDTQYFGPGTRLTVL.

The chain links TRBV6-6 to TRBJ2-1, with TRBD1 matching 7 bases. Germline CDR1 MNHNY, CDR2 SVGAGI (reference sequence). The CDR3 totals 15 residues. V shed 2 bases and J 4 bases; nucleotides not matched to a gene: 5. The CDR3 bases are TGTGCCAGCAGTTACGACAGGGCGGCTTACAATGAGCAGTTCTTC. Its protein is CASSYDRAAYNEQFF.

The chain carries TRBV6-1 and TRBJ1-1; tentatively, D is TRBD1 (5 bases). Germline assignment: CDR1 MNHNS and CDR2 SASEGT. V was shortened by 1 base and J by 6 bases, with 18 bases between the two germline ends. The CDR3 is 16 amino acids. The CDR3 loop is CASSEGTRGRWAEAFF. In DNA, the CDR3 is TGTGCCAGCAGTGAAGGGACACGAGGCCGGTGGGCTGAAGCTTTCTTT.

The V and J genes are TRBV28 and TRBJ2-5, with 9 bases identical to TRBD1. CDR1 MDHEN and CDR2 SYDVKM come from the germline V gene. CDR3 length: 13 residues. V trimming: 6 bases; J trimming: 7 bases; junction bases outside the gene matches: 6. CDR3: CASSRGQGSTQYF. The CDR3 bases are TGTGCCAGCAGCCGCGGACAGGGGTCGACCCAGTACTTC. The whole variable domain, remainder taken from reference TRBV28 and TRBJ2-5, is DVKVTQSSRYLVKRTGEKVFLECVQDMDHENMFWYRQDPGLGLRLIYFSYDVKMKEKGDIPEGYSVSREKKERFSLILESASTNQTSMYLCASSRGQGSTQYFGPGTRLLVL.

The chain is built from TRBV18 and TRBJ2-7; 10 positions match TRBD1. Germline V CDR1 and CDR2: KGHSH, LQKENI. J gave up 5 bases and V 3 bases, and 7 bases lay outside the gene matches. The CDR3 loop spans 15 amino acids. The CDR3 sequence: CASSPLGTGDHEQYF. CDR3 sequence (DNA): TGTGCCAGCTCACCGCTAGGGACAGGGGACCACGAGCAGTACTTC.

This chain links TRBV6-1 with TRBJ1-5; perhaps TRBD1 as D (5 bases). Germline-derived CDR1 and CDR2 are MNHNS and SASEGT. The CDR3 loop spans 14 amino acids. The germline V and J ends were trimmed by 0 bases and 7 bases, with 10 bases remaining between them. The CDR3 protein is CASSEAAGRQPQHF. CDR3 bases: TGTGCCAGCAGTGAAGCGGCAGGGAGGCAGCCCCAGCATTTT.

The chain employs TRBV7-6 and TRBJ1-2, with D hard to call. The CDR3 covers 13 residues. V was pared by 3 bases and J by 1 base, with 6 bases between. Germline V gene sequence: CDR1 SGHVS, CDR2 FNYEAQ. The CDR3 spells CASSFVINYGYTF. Here the CDR3 DNA reads TGTGCCAGCAGCTTTGTAATTAACTATGGCTACACCTTC.

The chain recombines TRBV28 with TRBJ1-1, with 9 bases aligning to TRBD1. There are 16 residues in the CDR3. Germline loops: CDR1 MDHEN, CDR2 SYDVKM. V lost 8 bases, J lost 5 bases, and 15 bases stayed unmatched. The CDR3 loop is CASPQRIGQGLTEAFF. In nucleotides, the CDR3 is TGTGCCAGCCCCCAACGCATAGGACAGGGGTTGACTGAAGCTTTCTTT.

V and J are TRBV13 and TRBJ1-3, with D perhaps matching TRBD1 (5 bases). Germline V gene data show CDR1 as PRHDT and CDR2 as FYEKMQ (reference sequence). With 5 bases removed from V and 0 bases from J, the gap between germline ends came to 11 bases. The CDR3 has 15 amino acids. The CDR3 bases are TGTGCCAGCAGCCTCACAGGTGACTCTGGAAACACCATATATTTT. Protein product: CASSLTGDSGNTIYF. The whole variable domain, filled in from reference TRBV13 and TRBJ1-3, reads AAGVIQSPRHLIKEKRETATLKCYPIPRHDTVYWYQQGPGQDPQFLISFYEKMQSDKGSIPDRFSAQQFSDYHSELNMSSLELGDSALYFCASSLTGDSGNTIYFGEGSWLTVV.

This chain joins TRBV2 and TRBJ1-6; 7 bases align to TRBD1. This CDR3 has 14 amino acids. Germline values: CDR1 SNHLY, CDR2 FYNNEI. The V gene end was trimmed by 7 bases and the J gene end by 4 bases; junction bases not matched to a gene: 4. Here the CDR3 reads CASKPTGYNSPLHF. The CDR3 nucleotides are TGTGCCAGCAAACCGACAGGGTATAATTCACCCCTCCACTTT.

The chain combines TRBV6-1 with TRBJ1-2; D unclear. Trimming took off 8 bases at V and 0 bases at J, with 10 bases between the two ends. Germline V gene data show CDR1 as MNHNS and CDR2 as SASEGT. This CDR3 has 13 residues. The chain's CDR3 is CASDAVTNYGYTF. Here the CDR3 DNA reads TGTGCCAGCGATGCAGTCACTAACTATGGCTACACCTTC.

J is TRBJ2-3 and V is TRBV5-1; 13 bases map to TRBD2. The CDR3 runs 17 residues. CDR1 SGHRS and CDR2 YFSETQ come from the germline V gene. V trimming: 3 bases; J trimming: 4 bases; junction bases outside the gene matches: 8. As DNA, the CDR3 is TGCGCCAGCAGCTCCCTGACTAGCGGGAGGATGGCAGATACGCAGTATTTT. It yields the protein CASSSLTSGRMADTQYF. The entire variable domain, with the rest obtained from reference TRBV5-1 and TRBJ2-3, is as follows: KAGVTQTPRYLIKTRGQQVTLSCSPISGHRSVSWYQQTPGQGLQFLFEYFSETQRNKGNFPGRFSGRQFSNSRSEMNVSTLELGDSALYLCASSSLTSGRMADTQYFGPGTRLTVL.

This chain links TRBV19 with TRBJ2-1, with 9 bases aligning to TRBD1. Per the germline V gene, CDR1 is LNHDA and CDR2 is SQIVND (reference sequence). The V gene end was trimmed by 4 bases and the J gene end by 7 bases; junction bases not matched to a gene: 5. The CDR3 extends over 14 amino acids. The CDR3: CASSKDRGGNEQFF. CDR3 DNA: TGTGCCAGTAGTAAGGACAGGGGAGGGAATGAGCAGTTCTTC.

In DNA form, the CDR3 reads TGTGCCTGGAGATTCAGGGAAAGATCCTATAATTCACCCCTCCACTTT. It specifies CAWRFRERSYNSPLHF. The rearrangement joins TRBV30 to TRBJ1-6; D perhaps matches TRBD1 (5 bases). Trimming took off 3 bases at V and 1 base at J, with 13 bases between the two ends. CDR3 length: 16 residues. CDR1 and CDR2 (germline): GTSNPN, SVGIG (reference sequence).

The chain recombines TRBV28 with TRBJ2-7; 10 bases match TRBD1. The CDR3 consists of 15 residues. V lost 5 bases and J lost 5; bases outside the gene matches: 9. Germline-derived CDR1 and CDR2 are MDHEN and SYDVKM. The CDR3 bases are TGTGCCAGCAGTGTATTGGACAGGGGGTTCAACGAGCAGTACTTC. Residues: CASSVLDRGFNEQYF.

The chain employs TRBV5-5 and TRBJ2-7, with D possibly called TRBD1 or TRBD2 (5 bases each). The V gene lost 4 bases and the J gene lost 7 bases, with 9 bases spanning the gap. In germline, CDR1 is SGHKS, CDR2 YYEKEE (reference sequence). The CDR3 contains 11 residues. The CDR3 DNA follows: TGTGCCAGCAGCGAATGGGGGGAGCAGTACGTC. Translated: CASSEWGEQYV.

The table lists this clone with many counts. Other DNA sequences in this specimen translate into the identical CDR3. This chain links TRBV9 with TRBJ1-1; D might be TRBD1 (5 bases). The CDR3 length is 15 residues. The germline V and J ends were trimmed by 0 bases and 0 bases, with 9 bases remaining between them. Germline lookup yields CDR1 SGDLS and CDR2 YYNGEE. The CDR3 DNA is TGTGCCAGCAGCGTAGGGGGGGAAATGAACACTGAAGCTTTCTTT. This translates into CASSVGGEMNTEAFF.

The V and J genes are TRBV4-1 and TRBJ1-1; perhaps TRBD1 as D (6 bases). Trimming cost V 2 bases and J 3 bases, with 16 bases left between them. The CDR3 contains 16 residues. CDR1 MGHRA and CDR2 YSYEKL come from the germline V gene. The CDR3 region is CASSQTDGQRDTEAFF. The CDR3 coding sequence is TGCGCCAGCAGCCAAACAGATGGACAGAGGGACACTGAAGCTTTCTTT.

The chain has TRBV5-1 and TRBJ1-1, with D possibly matching TRBD1 (5 bases). Looked up from germline, CDR1 is SGHRS and CDR2 is YFSETQ. V was shortened by 2 bases and J by 4 bases, with 15 bases between the two germline ends. There are 15 residues in the CDR3. The CDR3 nucleotides are TGCGCCAGCAGCTTTGGAGGGACTCGAGGCACTGAAGCTTTCTTT. Encoded protein: CASSFGGTRGTEAFF. Drawing the rest from reference TRBV5-1 and TRBJ1-1, the complete variable domain is KAGVTQTPRYLIKTRGQQVTLSCSPISGHRSVSWYQQTPGQGLQFLFEYFSETQRNKGNFPGRFSGRQFSNSRSEMNVSTLELGDSALYLCASSFGGTRGTEAFFGQGTRLTVV.

This clone has a handful of counts. V and J are TRBV28 and TRBJ1-3; no clear D. The V and J ends lost 1 base and 0 bases respectively, with 10 bases between them. Germline V gene lookup returns CDR1 MDHEN and CDR2 SYDVKM. This CDR3 spans 16 amino acids. CDR3 sequence (DNA): TGTGCCAGCAGTTTATCACGGTTTCTCTCTGGAAACACCATATATTTT. Translation: CASSLSRFLSGNTIYF.

The gene calls are TRBV7-8 and TRBJ1-2; D is possibly TRBD1 (5 bases). This CDR3 has 13 amino acids. CDR1 is SGHVS and CDR2 is FQNEAQ in the germline V gene. Trimming took off 1 base at V and 7 bases at J, with 10 bases between the two ends. The CDR3 reads CASSLGWGSGYTF. The CDR3 region has the DNA TGTGCCAGCAGCTTAGGGTGGGGCTCTGGCTACACCTTC. The variable domain in full, completed from reference TRBV7-8 and TRBJ1-2, reads GAGVSQSPRYKVAKRGQDVALRCDPISGHVSLFWYQQALGQGPEFLTYFQNEAQLDKSGLPSDRFFAERPEGSVSTLKIQRTQQEDSAVYLCASSLGWGSGYTFGSGTRLTVV.

This clone has only a few counts. The rearrangement links TRBV11-3 to TRBJ2-1, with 7 bases matching TRBD2. The CDR3 runs to 16 residues. Germline V CDR1 and CDR2: SGHNT, YENEEA. V gave up 2 bases and J gave up 6 bases; unmatched junction bases: 10. The CDR3 protein is CASSLRGVGGVNEQFF. CDR3 DNA: TGTGCCAGCAGCTTAAGAGGTGTGGGAGGGGTCAATGAGCAGTTCTTC.

This chain connects TRBV4-2 to TRBJ1-5, with D possibly matching TRBD1 (6 bases). The V end was cut by 4 bases, the J end by 3 bases, with 16 bases between. The CDR3 spans 16 residues. CDR1 LGHNA and CDR2 YNFKEQ come from the germline V gene. The CDR3 sequence is CASSRDGTPTNQPQHF. As DNA, the CDR3 is TGTGCCAGCAGCCGCGACGGGACACCTACCAATCAGCCCCAGCATTTT.